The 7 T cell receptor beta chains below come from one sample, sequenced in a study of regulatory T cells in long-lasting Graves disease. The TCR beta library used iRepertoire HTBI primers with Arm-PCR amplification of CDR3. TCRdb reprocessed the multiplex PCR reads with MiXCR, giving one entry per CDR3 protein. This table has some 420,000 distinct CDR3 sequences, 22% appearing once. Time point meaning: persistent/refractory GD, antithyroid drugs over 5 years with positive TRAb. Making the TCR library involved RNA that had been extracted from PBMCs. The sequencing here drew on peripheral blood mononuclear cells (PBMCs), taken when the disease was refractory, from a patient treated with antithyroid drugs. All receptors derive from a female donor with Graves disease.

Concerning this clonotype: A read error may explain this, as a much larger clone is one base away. CDR3 nucleotides: TGTGTCAGCAGCAGGGGGACTCGCACAGATACGCAGTATTTT. It translates to CVSSRGTRTDTQYF. The V gene is TRBV2, the J gene TRBJ2-3, with D maybe TRBD1 (7 bases). This CDR3 has 14 amino acids. Germline V gene data show CDR1 as SNHLY and CDR2 as FYNNEI.

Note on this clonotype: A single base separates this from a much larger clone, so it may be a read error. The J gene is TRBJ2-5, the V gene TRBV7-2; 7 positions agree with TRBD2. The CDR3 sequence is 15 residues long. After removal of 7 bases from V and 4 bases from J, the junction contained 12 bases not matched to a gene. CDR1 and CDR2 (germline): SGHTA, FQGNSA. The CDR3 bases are TGTGCCAGCAACTGGGCTGGCGGGGGAAGAGAGACCCAGTACTTC. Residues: CASNWAGGGRETQYF.

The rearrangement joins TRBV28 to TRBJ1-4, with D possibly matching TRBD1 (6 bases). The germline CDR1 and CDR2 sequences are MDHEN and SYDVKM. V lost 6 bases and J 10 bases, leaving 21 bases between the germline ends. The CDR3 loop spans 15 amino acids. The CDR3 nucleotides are TGTGCCAGCAGGGGAGGGGGAACCCTGGCTGGAAAACTGTTTTTT. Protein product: CASRGGGTLAGKLFF.

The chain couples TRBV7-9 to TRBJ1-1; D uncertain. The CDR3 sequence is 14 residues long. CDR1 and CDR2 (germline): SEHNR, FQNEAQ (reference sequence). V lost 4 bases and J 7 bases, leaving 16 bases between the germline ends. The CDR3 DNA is TGTGCCAGCAGCTCACCCAAGGAGAGAGGTGAAGCTTTCTTT. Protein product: CASSSPKERGEAFF.

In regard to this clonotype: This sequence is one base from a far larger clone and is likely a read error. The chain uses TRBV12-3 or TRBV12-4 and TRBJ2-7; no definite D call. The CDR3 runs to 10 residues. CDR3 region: CVSSLYEQYF. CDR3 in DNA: TGTGTCAGCAGTTTGTACGAGCAGTACTTC.

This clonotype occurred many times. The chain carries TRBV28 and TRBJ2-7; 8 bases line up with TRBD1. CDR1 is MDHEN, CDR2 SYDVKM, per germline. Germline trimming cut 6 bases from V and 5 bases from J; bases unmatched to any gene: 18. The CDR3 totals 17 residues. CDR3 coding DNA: TGTGCCAGCAGGTCCTCGGAGGTAGGACAGGGAGGCAACGAGCAGTACTTC. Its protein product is CASRSSEVGQGGNEQYF.

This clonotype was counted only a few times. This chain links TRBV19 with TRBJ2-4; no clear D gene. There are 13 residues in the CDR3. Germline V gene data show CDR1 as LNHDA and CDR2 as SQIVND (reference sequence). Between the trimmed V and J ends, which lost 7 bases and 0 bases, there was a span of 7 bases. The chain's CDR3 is CASMPLAKNIQYF. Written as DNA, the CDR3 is TGTGCCAGTATGCCTCTAGCCAAAAACATTCAGTACTTC.